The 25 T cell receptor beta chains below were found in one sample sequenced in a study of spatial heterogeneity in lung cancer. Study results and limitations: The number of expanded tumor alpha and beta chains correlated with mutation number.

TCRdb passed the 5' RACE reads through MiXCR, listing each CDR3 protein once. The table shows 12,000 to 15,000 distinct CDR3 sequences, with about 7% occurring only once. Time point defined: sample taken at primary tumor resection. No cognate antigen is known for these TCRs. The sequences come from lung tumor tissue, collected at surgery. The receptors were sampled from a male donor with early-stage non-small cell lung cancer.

Written as DNA, the CDR3 is TGTGCCAGCAGTTCCAGGGAGGCTTTCTTT. Translated, it gives CASSSREAFF. The chain joins TRBV7-2 to TRBJ1-1; tentatively, D is TRBD1 (5 bases). With 6 bases removed from V and 11 bases from J, the gap between germline ends came to 10 bases. The CDR3 loop spans 10 amino acids. Germline lookup yields CDR1 SGHTA and CDR2 FQGNSA.

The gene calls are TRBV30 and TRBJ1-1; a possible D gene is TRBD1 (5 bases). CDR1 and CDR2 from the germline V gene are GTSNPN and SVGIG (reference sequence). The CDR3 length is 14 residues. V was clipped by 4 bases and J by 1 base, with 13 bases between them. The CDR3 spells CAWKSPGWNTEAFF. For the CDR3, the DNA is TGTGCCTGGAAAAGCCCAGGGTGGAACACTGAAGCTTTCTTT.

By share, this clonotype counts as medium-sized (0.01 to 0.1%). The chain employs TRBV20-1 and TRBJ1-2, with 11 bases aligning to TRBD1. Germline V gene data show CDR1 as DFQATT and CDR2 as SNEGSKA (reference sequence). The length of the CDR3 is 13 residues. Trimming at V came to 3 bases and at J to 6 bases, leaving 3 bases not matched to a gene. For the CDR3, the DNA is TGCAGTGCTAGGTGGGACAGGGGGAATGGCTACACCTTC. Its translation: CSARWDRGNGYTF.

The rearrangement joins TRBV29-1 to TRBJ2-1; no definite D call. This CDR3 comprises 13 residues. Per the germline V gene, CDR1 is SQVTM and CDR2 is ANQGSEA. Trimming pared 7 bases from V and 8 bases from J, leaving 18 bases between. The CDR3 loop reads CSGRTERIYEQFF. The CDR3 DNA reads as TGCAGCGGTAGGACCGAGAGGATTTATGAGCAGTTCTTC.

This CDR3 reads CAWSTLRITDTQYF. In DNA form, the CDR3 reads TGTGCCTGGAGCACCTTGAGGATCACAGATACGCAGTATTTT. The gene calls are TRBV30 and TRBJ2-3, with D uncertain. There are 14 residues in the CDR3. V shed 3 bases and J shed 2 bases, with 12 bases lying between them. Per germline, CDR1 GTSNPN and CDR2 SVGIG (reference sequence).

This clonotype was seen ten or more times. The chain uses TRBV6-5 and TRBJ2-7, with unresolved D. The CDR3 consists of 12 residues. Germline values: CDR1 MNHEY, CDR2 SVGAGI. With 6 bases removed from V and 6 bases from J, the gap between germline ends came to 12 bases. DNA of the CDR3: TGTGCCAGCAGACTCCGAGTTCCCGAGCAGTACGTC. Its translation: CASRLRVPEQYV.

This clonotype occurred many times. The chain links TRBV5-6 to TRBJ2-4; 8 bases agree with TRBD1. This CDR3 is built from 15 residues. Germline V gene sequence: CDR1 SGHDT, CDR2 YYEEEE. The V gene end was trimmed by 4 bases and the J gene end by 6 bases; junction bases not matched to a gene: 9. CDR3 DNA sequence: TGTGCCAGCAGCGCAGGACAGGGACGTGGAAACATTCAGTACTTC. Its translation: CASSAGQGRGNIQYF.

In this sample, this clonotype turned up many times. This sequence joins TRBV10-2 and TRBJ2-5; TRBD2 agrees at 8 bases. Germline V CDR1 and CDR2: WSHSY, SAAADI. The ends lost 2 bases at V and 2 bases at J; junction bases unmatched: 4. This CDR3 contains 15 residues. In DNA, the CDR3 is TGCGCCAGCAGTGAGCAGGGCGGGGGGCAAGAGACCCAGTACTTC. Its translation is CASSEQGGGQETQYF.

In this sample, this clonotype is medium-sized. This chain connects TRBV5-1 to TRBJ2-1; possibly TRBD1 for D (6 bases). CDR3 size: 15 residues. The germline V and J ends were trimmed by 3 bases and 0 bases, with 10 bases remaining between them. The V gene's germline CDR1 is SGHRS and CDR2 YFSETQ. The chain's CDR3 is CASSYGQNSYNEQFF. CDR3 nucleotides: TGCGCCAGCAGCTATGGACAGAACTCCTACAATGAGCAGTTCTTC.

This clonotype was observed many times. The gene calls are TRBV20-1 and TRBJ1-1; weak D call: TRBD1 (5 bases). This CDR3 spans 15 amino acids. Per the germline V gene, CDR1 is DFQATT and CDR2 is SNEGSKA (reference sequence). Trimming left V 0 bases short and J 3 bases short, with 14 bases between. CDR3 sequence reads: CSARDGFGGDTEAFF. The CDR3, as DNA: TGCAGTGCTAGAGATGGATTCGGAGGGGACACTGAAGCTTTCTTT.

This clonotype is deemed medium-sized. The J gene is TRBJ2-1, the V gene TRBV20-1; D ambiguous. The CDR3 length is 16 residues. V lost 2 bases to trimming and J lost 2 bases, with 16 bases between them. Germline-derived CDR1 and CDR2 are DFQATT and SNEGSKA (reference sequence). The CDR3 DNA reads TGCAGTGCTAGACACCCCAACGAGCAGGCCTACAATGAGCAGTTCTTC. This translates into CSARHPNEQAYNEQFF.

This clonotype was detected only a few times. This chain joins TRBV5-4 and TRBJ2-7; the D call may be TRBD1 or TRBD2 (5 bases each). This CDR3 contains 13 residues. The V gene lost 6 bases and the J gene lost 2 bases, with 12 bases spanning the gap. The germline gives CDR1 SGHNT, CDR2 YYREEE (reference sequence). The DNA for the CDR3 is TGTGCCAGCAACGAGGGGAGTACCTACGAGCAGTACTTC. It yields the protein CASNEGSTYEQYF.

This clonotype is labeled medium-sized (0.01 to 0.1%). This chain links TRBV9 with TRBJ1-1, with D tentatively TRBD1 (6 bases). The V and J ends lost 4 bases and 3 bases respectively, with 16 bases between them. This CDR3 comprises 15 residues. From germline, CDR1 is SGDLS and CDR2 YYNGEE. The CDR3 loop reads CASSPTDSYYTEAFF. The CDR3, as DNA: TGTGCCAGCAGCCCAACGGACAGCTATTACACTGAAGCTTTCTTT.

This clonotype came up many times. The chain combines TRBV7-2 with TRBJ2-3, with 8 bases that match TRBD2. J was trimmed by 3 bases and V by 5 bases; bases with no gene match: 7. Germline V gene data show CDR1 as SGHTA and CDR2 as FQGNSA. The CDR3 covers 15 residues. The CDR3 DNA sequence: TGTGCCAGCAGCGGACCGGGACTAGAGACAGATACGCAGTATTTT. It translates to CASSGPGLETDTQYF.

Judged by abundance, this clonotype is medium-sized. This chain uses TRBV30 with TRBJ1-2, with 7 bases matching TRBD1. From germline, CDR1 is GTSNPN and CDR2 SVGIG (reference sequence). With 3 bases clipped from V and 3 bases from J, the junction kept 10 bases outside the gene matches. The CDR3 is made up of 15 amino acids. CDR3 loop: CAWRPPDREYYGYTF. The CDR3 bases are TGTGCCTGGAGGCCACCCGACAGGGAGTACTATGGCTACACCTTC.

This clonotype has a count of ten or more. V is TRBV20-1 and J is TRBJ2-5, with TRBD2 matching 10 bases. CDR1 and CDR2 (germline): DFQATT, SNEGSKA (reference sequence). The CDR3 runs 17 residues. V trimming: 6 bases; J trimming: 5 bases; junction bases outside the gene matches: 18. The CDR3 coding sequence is TGCAGTGCGAGAAGGGGTCTAGCGGGAGTATGGGGGGAGACCCAGTACTTC. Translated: CSARRGLAGVWGETQYF.

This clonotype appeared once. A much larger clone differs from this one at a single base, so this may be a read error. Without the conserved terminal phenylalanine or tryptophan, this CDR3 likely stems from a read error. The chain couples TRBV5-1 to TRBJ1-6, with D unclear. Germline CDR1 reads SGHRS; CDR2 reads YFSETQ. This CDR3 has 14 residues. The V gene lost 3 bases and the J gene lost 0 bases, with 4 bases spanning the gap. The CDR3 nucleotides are TGCGCCAGCAGCTCGAGCTCCTATAATTCACCCCTCCACTCT. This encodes CASSSSSYNSPLHS.

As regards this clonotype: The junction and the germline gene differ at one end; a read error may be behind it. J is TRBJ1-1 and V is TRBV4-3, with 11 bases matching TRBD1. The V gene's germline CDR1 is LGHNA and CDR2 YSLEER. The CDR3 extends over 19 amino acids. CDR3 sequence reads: CASSQDLHRTGGWGTESFF. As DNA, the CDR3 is TGCGCCAGCAGCCAAGATTTGCATCGGACAGGGGGCTGGGGCACTGAATCTTTCTTT.

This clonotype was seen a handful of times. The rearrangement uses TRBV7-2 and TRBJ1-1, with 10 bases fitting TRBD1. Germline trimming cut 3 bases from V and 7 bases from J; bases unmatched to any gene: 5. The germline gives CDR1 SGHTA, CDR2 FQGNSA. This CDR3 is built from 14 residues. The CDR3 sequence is CASSLTGGVLEAFF. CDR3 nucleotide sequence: TGTGCCAGCAGCTTGACAGGGGGCGTACTTGAAGCTTTCTTT.

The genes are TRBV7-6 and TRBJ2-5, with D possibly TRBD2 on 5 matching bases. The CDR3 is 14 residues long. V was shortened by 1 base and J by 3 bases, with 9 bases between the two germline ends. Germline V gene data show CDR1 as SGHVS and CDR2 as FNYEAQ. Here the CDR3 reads CASSLEGAEETQYF. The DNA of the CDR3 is TGTGCCAGCAGCTTAGAGGGAGCCGAAGAGACCCAGTACTTC.

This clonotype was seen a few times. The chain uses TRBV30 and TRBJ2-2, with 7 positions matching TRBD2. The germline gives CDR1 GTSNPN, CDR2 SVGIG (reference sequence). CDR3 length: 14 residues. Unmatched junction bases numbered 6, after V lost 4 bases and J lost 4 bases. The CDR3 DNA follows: TGTGCCTGGATATTGACGGGAGGCACCGGGGAGCTGTTTTTT. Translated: CAWILTGGTGELFF.

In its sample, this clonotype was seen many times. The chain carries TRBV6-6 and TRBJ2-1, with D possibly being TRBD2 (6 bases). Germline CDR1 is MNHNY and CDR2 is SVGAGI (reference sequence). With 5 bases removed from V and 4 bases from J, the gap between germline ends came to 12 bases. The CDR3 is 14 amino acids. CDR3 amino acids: CASSPGTSYNEQFF. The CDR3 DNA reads TGTGCCAGCAGTCCCGGGACTTCTTACAATGAGCAGTTCTTC.

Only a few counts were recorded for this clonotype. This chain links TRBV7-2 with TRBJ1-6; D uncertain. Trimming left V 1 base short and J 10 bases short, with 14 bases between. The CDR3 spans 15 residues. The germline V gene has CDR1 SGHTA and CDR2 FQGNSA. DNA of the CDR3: TGTGCCAGCAGCTTAGTGGCGGATGGGGAGTCACCCCTCCACTTT. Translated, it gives CASSLVADGESPLHF.

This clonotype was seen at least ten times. The DNA for the CDR3 is TGTGCCAGCAGCCATGGCGGTAGACGGGAAAAACTGTTTTTT. Translation gives CASSHGGRREKLFF. V is TRBV3-1 and J is TRBJ1-4, with D uncertain. The CDR3 totals 14 residues. Per germline, CDR1 LGHDT and CDR2 YNNKEL (reference sequence). Trimming pared 3 bases from V and 8 bases from J, leaving 13 bases between.

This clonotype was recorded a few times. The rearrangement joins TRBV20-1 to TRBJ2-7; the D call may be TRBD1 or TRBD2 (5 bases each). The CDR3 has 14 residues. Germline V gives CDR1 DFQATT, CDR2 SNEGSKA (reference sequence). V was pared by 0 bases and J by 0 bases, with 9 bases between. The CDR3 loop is CSAREGTASYEQYF. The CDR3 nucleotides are TGCAGTGCTAGAGAGGGGACGGCCTCCTACGAGCAGTACTTC.